This T cell receptor (beta chain) was sequenced for a study of identical twins. Broader study findings: There was an excess of low generation probability in the out-of-frame alpha sequences that twins shared.

This clonotype was picked up many times. Its antigen is currently unknown. Germline-derived CDR1 and CDR2 are SGHTA and FQGTGA. This CDR3 contains 12 residues. Trimming shortened V by 6 bases and J by 7 bases, and 7 bases separated the two germline ends. TCRdb re-analysed the 5' RACE reads in MiXCR, keeping a single row per CDR3 protein. The table lists 200,000 to 250,000 distinct CDR3 sequences, 5% to 7% of them singletons. A further study also used this sample, focusing on T cells expressing NK-cell markers. From that study: Cells sorted as CD3+CD56+NKG2C+, CD3+CD56+NKG2C- and CD3+CD56-NKG2C+ T cells supplied the TCR beta repertoires. Questions lingered over whether expanded NKG2C+ T cell clones were HCMV-specific.

The specimen sequenced was CD8+ T cells sorted from blood. This sequence joins TRBV7-3 and TRBJ1-6, with D tentatively TRBD1 (6 bases). The sequence was obtained from a woman aged 18-29 years in good health. CDR3 loop: CASRDSNSPLHF. CDR3 bases: TGTGCCAGCAGGGACAGCAATTCACCCCTCCACTTT. The variable domain in full, with the rest retrieved from reference TRBV7-3 and TRBJ1-6, is GAGVSQTPSNKVTEKGKYVELRCDPISGHTALYWYRQSLGQGPEFLIYFQGTGAADDSGLPNDRFFAVRPEGSVSTLKIQRTERGDSAVYLCASRDSNSPLHFGNGTRLTVT.